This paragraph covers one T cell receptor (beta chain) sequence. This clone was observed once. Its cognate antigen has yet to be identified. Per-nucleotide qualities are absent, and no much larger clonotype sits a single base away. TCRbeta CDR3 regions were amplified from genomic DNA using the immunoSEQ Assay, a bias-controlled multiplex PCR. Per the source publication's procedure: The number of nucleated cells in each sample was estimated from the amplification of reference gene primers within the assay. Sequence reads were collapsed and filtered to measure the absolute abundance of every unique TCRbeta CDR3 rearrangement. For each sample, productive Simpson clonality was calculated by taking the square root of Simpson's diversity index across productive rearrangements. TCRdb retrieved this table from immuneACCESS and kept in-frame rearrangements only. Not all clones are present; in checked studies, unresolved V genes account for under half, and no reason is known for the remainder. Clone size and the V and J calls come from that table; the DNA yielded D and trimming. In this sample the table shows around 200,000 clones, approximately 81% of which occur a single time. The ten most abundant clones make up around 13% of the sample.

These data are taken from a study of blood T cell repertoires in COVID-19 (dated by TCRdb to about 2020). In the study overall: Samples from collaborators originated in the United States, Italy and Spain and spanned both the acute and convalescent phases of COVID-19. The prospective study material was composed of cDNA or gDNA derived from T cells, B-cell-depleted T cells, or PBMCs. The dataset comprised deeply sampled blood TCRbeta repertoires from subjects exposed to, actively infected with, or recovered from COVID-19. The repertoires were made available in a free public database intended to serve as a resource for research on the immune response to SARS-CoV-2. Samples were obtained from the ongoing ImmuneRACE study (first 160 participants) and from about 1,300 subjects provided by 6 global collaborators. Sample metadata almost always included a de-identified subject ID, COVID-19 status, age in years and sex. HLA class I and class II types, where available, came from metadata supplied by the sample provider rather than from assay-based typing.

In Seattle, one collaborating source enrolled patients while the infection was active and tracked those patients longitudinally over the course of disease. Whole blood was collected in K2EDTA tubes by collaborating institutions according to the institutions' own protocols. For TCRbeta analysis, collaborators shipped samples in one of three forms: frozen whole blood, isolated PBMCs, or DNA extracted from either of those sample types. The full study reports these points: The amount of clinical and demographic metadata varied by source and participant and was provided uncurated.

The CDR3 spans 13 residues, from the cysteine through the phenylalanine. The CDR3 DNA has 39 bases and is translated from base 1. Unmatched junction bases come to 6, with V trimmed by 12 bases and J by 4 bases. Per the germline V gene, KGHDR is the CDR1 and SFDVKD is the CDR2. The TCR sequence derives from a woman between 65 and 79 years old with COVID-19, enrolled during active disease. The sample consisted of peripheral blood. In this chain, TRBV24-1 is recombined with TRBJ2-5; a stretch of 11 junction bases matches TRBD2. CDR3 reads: CAAASGRTETQYF. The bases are TGTGCCGCGGCTAGCGGGAGGACAGAGACCCAGTACTTC.